The 13 T cell receptor beta chains reported below all come from one sample, sequenced in a study of blood T cell repertoires in COVID-19. Only in-frame clones appear in the TCRdb table, and some are missing; sequencing was by immunoSEQ multiplex PCR. The repertoire holds 40,000 or so clones, with nearly 90% as singletons. Material: peripheral blood. These receptors all stem from a man between 60 and 75 years old with active or convalescent COVID-19.

The V gene is TRBV5-1, the J gene TRBJ2-2, with D perhaps matching TRBD2 (6 bases). The germline CDR1 and CDR2 sequences are SGHRS and YFSETQ. V was pared by 5 bases and J by 1 base, with 12 bases between. The CDR3 covers 15 residues. DNA for the CDR3: TGCGCCAGCAGGTCGGCGGGGCAGAACACCGGGGAGCTGTTTTTT. This translates into CASRSAGQNTGELFF.

The chain combines TRBV4-1 with TRBJ1-3, with a weak D call TRBD1 (5 bases). The CDR3 totals 13 residues. Deletions cut 0 bases from V and 9 bases from J, with 9 bases between. From germline, CDR1 is MGHRA and CDR2 YSYEKL. In nucleotides, the CDR3 is TGCGCCAGCAGCCAAGACAGGGTACCCACCATATATTTT. Residues: CASSQDRVPTIYF.

J is TRBJ2-7 and V is TRBV29-1; 8 nucleotides agree with TRBD2. This CDR3 region has 17 residues. Germline V gene data show CDR1 as SQVTM and CDR2 as ANQGSEA. V shed 7 bases, J shed 2 bases, and the junction held 19 bases outside the gene matches. The CDR3 DNA reads TGCAGCGACCCTCAACCCGCACTAGCGGATACGACCTACGAGCAGTACTTC. Its protein is CSDPQPALADTTYEQYF.

This chain connects TRBV11-2 to TRBJ2-2; D possibly corresponds to TRBD1 (6 bases). V was trimmed by 6 bases and J by 7 bases, leaving 12 bases between them. CDR1 and CDR2 (germline): SGHAT, FQNNGV. The CDR3 totals 13 residues. CDR3 in amino acids: CASSFTGIGELFF. DNA for the CDR3: TGTGCCAGCAGTTTTACAGGGATCGGGGAGCTGTTTTTT.

There are a few counts of this clone. The chain links TRBV2 to TRBJ1-1; D uncertain. The germline V gene has CDR1 SNHLY and CDR2 FYNNEI. CDR3 length: 13 amino acids. V gave up 9 bases and J gave up 1 base, with 12 bases separating them. The DNA of the CDR3 is TGTGCCAGACAGACGGATAGGAACACTGAAGCTTTCTTT. The encoded protein is CARQTDRNTEAFF.

This sequence joins TRBV6-6 and TRBJ1-5; 9 positions match TRBD1. Losses at the gene ends were 5 bases for V and 2 bases for J; bases not matched to a gene: 16. This CDR3 has 19 amino acids. Germline CDR1 reads MNHNY; CDR2 reads SVGAGI (reference sequence). In nucleotides, the CDR3 is TGTGCCAGCAGTCGCTCGACGATCATGGGACAGGGCGGCAATCAGCCCCAGCATTTT. It yields the protein CASSRSTIMGQGGNQPQHF.

This rearrangement joins TRBV2 to TRBJ2-3, with D possibly matching TRBD2 (6 bases). V was shortened by 6 bases and J by 0 bases, with 19 bases between the two germline ends. Germline CDR1 SNHLY, CDR2 FYNNEI. This CDR3 is built from 17 residues. The CDR3 sequence is CASSLFRLAPSTDTQYF. CDR3 DNA sequence: TGTGCCAGCAGCCTCTTCCGCCTAGCGCCTAGCACAGATACGCAGTATTTT.

This chain uses TRBV19 with TRBJ1-2; 7 bases are shared with TRBD1. The junction had 10 bases not matched to a gene; V was cut back by 1 base and J by 2 bases. The CDR3 extends over 17 amino acids. In germline, CDR1 is LNHDA, CDR2 SQIVND (reference sequence). CDR3: CASSIGGLQGPNYGYTF. The CDR3 DNA sequence: TGTGCCAGTAGTATAGGTGGCCTACAGGGGCCCAACTATGGCTACACCTTC.

The V gene is TRBV19, the J gene TRBJ2-7; the match to TRBD1 covers 8 bases. V dropped 5 bases and J dropped 4; count of bases not matched to a gene: 7. Germline assignment: CDR1 LNHDA and CDR2 SQIVND (reference sequence). The CDR3 spans 14 residues. Here the CDR3 reads CASSPRTGTYEQYF. The CDR3, as DNA: TGTGCCAGTAGTCCTCGGACAGGGACGTACGAGCAGTACTTC.

This clone has only one observation. The chain is built from TRBV2 and TRBJ2-5, with TRBD2 matching 9 bases. The V gene's germline CDR1 is SNHLY and CDR2 FYNNEI. CDR3 length: 15 residues. The junction had 6 bases not matched to a gene; V was cut back by 3 bases and J by 4 bases. CDR3 sequence: CASSDSLAGSETQYF. CDR3 coding DNA: TGTGCCAGCAGTGATTCGCTAGCGGGGTCAGAGACCCAGTACTTC.

The chain recombines TRBV18 with TRBJ2-4; weak D call: TRBD2 (5 bases). Trimming removed 3 bases at V and 6 bases at J, with 15 bases between. The CDR3 covers 15 residues. Looked up from germline, CDR1 is KGHSH and CDR2 is LQKENI. The DNA for the CDR3 is TGTGCCAGCTCACCCTCACTCGGCGAGGGAAACATTCAGTACTTC. Its protein product is CASSPSLGEGNIQYF.

This clone has just one count. The gene calls are TRBV5-1 and TRBJ1-2; 7 nucleotides line up with TRBD1. J lost 2 bases, V lost 4 bases, and 5 bases had no gene match. The CDR3 runs to 14 residues. The germline V gene has CDR1 SGHRS and CDR2 YFSETQ. The CDR3 is CASSQGDRNYGYTF. The CDR3 coding sequence is TGCGCCAGCAGCCAGGGGGACAGAAACTATGGCTACACCTTC.

This sequence joins TRBV19 and TRBJ1-5; unclear D gene. The CDR3 length is 12 residues. Trimming cost V 4 bases and J 7 bases, with 8 bases left between them. Germline loops: CDR1 LNHDA, CDR2 SQIVND (reference sequence). The CDR3 nucleotides are TGTGCCAGTAGTACGCGGTTACAGCCCCAGCATTTT. This codes for CASSTRLQPQHF.